Here is one T cell receptor (beta chain) with its context. What it binds is unknown. This specimen comes from a study of cytomegalovirus exposure and HLA in healthy donors. Germline CDR1 is PRHDT and CDR2 is FYEKMQ (reference sequence). The CDR3 is made up of 14 amino acids. Trimming at V came to 4 bases and at J to 5 bases, leaving 7 bases not matched to a gene. Whole-study results and caveats: The authors assumed roughly uniform sequencing depth across donors for presence/absence analyses. The later analysis indicated that the majority of CMV-associated TCR beta chains appeared HLA-restricted. A later analysis associated some 18,000 TCR beta sequences with HLA alleles at a 0.05 false discovery rate. CMV serostatus was the sole immune exposure data available.

A multiplex PCR was run with 60 Vbeta primers and 13 Jbeta primers. Profiled with immunoSEQ multiplex PCR; TCRdb holds only in-frame clones, not every one. The profile shows over 100,000 clones, 84% of them singletons. This clonotype was obtained from a woman between 18 and 29 years old in good health and CMV-seropositive. The sample taken for sequencing was PBMCs. This sequence joins TRBV13 and TRBJ2-5, with TRBD1 identical over 7 bases. This chain's CDR3 is CASSSRQGGETQYF. CDR3 nucleotide sequence: TGTGCCAGCAGCTCCCGACAGGGCGGGGAGACCCAGTACTTC.